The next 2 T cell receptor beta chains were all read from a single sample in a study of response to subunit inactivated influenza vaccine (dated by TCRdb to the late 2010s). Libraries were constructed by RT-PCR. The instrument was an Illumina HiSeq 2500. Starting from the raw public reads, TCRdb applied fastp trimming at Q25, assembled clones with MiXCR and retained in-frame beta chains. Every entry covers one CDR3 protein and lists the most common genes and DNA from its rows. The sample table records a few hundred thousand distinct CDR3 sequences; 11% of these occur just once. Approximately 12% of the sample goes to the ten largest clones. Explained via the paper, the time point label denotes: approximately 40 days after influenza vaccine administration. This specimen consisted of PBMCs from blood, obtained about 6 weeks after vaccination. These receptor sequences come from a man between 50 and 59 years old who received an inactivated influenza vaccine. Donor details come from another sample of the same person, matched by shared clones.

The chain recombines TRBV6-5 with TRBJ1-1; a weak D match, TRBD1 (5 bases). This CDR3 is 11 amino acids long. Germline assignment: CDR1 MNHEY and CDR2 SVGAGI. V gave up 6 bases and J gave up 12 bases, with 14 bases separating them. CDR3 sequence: CASRDAGGTFF. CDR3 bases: TGTGCCAGCAGGGATGCCGGGGGAACTTTCTTT.

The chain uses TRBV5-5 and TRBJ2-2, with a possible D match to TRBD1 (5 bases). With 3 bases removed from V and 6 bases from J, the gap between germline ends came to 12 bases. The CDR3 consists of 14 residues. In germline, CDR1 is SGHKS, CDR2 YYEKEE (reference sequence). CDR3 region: CASSSTDNPGELFF. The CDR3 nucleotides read TGTGCCAGCAGCTCTACGGACAATCCCGGGGAGCTGTTTTTT.